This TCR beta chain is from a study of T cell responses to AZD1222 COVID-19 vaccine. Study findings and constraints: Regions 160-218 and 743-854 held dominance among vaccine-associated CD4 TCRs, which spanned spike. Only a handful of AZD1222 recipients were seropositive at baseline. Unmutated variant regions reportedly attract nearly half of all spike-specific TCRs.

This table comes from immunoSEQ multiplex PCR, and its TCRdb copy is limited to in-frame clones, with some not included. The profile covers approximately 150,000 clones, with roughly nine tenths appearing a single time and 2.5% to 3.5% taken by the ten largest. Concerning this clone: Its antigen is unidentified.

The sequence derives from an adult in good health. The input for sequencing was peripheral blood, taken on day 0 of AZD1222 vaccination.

The CDR3 sequence: CASSLALQGSNEQFF. CDR3 bases: TGCGCCAGCAGCTTGGCTCTACAGGGGTCCAATGAGCAGTTCTTC. The V and J genes are TRBV5-1 and TRBJ2-1; 7 bases match TRBD1. The CDR3 extends over 15 amino acids. Germline lookup yields CDR1 SGHRS and CDR2 YFSETQ. Trimming at V came to 0 bases and at J to 6 bases, leaving 6 bases not matched to a gene.